Listed below are T cell receptor beta chains from one sample, sequenced in a study of T cell responses to AZD1222 COVID-19 vaccine. TCRdb keeps only in-frame clones here, not all; method: immunoSEQ multiplex PCR. Of about 120,000 clones in the sample, roughly 92% were seen once. This sample comprised peripheral blood, obtained 28 days after the second AZD1222 dose. The receptor set was obtained from an adult who received the AZD1222 COVID-19 vaccine. Each CDR3 is given with its conserved first and last residue. Fields, in order: J gene, D gene, V gene, clone size, CDR3 protein, CDR3 DNA. A D gene is named only where the DNA matches it firmly. A row's size may be missing; if present it is once, few, many or a size class.

TRBJ2-2 NA TRBV28 NA CASSLITGELFF TGTGCCAGCAGCCTAATCACCGGGGAGCTGTTTTTT
TRBJ2-7 NA TRBV2 NA CATSGYEQYF TGTGCCACCTCAGGGTACGAGCAGTACTTC
TRBJ1-6 NA TRBV5-1 NA CASSVGASSNSPLHF TGCGCCAGCAGCGTAGGGGCATCTAGTAATTCACCCCTCCACTTT
TRBJ1-5 NA TRBV18 NA CASSPEQGSQPQHF TGTGCCAGCTCACCAGAGCAGGGCAGTCAGCCCCAGCATTTT
TRBJ2-1 TRBD1 TRBV7-3 NA CASSLSYRGRQFF TGTGCCAGCAGCTTGTCCTACAGGGGGCGGCAGTTCTTC
TRBJ2-7 NA TRBV2 NA CASRAGTVSYEQYF TGTGCCAGCAGAGCCGGGACGGTATCCTACGAGCAGTACTTC
TRBJ1-1 NA TRBV19 NA CASSKEGWRTEAFF TGTGCCAGTAGTAAGGAGGGGTGGAGGACTGAAGCTTTCTTT
TRBJ2-5 TRBD2 TRBV7-7 NA CASSQNTGTSMKTQYF TGTGCTAGCAGCCAAAATACCGGGACTAGCATGAAGACCCAGTACTTC
TRBJ1-5 NA TRBV19 NA CATRRGRVSNQPQHF TGTGCCACCCGGCGGGGCAGGGTAAGCAATCAGCCCCAGCATTTT
TRBJ1-3 NA TRBV7-3 NA CASSQGSSGNTIYF TGTGCCAGCAGCCAAGGGTCCTCTGGAAACACCATATATTTT
TRBJ1-4 NA TRBV9 NA CASSVAGVGEKLFF TGTGCCAGCAGCGTAGCGGGGGTTGGAGAAAAACTGTTTTTT
TRBJ1-5 NA TRBV4-1 NA CASSQLRGTQPQHF TGCGCCAGCAGCCAACTTAGGGGCACTCAGCCCCAGCATTTT
TRBJ2-5 NA TRBV9 NA CASSPGAGVQETQYF TGTGCCAGCAGCCCGGGGGCGGGGGTCCAAGAGACCCAGTACTTC
TRBJ2-1 NA TRBV5-4 NA CASSSNSGSSYNEQFF TGTGCCAGCAGCTCAAATAGCGGAAGCTCCTACAATGAGCAGTTCTTC
TRBJ1-3 NA TRBV10-3 few CAISAGTTGNTIYF TGTGCCATCAGTGCCGGGACAACTGGAAACACCATATATTTT
TRBJ2-1 NA TRBV28 NA CASSRPGLGNEQFF TGTGCCAGCAGTCGTCCGGGATTAGGCAATGAGCAGTTCTTC
TRBJ1-5 NA TRBV11-2 NA CASSLDRGGQPQHF TGTGCCAGCAGCTTAGACAGGGGAGGACAGCCCCAGCATTTT
TRBJ2-5 NA TRBV7-2 once CASSRRGAGVLETQYF TGTGCCAGCAGCCGCCGAGGTGCAGGGGTGTTGGAGACCCAGTACTTC
TRBJ2-1 TRBD2 TRBV7-6 NA CASSLTGTNYNEQFF TGTGCCAGCAGCCTAACCGGGACTAACTACAATGAGCAGTTCTTC
TRBJ2-1 NA TRBV5-6 NA CASSLGSDGEQFF TGTGCCAGCAGCTTGGGATCTGACGGGGAGCAGTTCTTC
TRBJ2-1 TRBD2 TRBV27 NA CASRTGLAGYNEQFF TGTGCCAGCAGGACGGGACTAGCGGGATACAATGAGCAGTTCTTC
TRBJ2-1 NA TRBV7-3 once CASSLGEYNEQFF TGTGCCAGCAGCCTAGGGGAATACAATGAGCAGTTCTTC
TRBJ2-1 TRBD1 TRBV29-1 NA CSVRGQGSYNEQFF TGCAGCGTCCGGGGACAGGGGAGCTACAATGAGCAGTTCTTC
TRBJ1-5 NA TRBV7-8 NA CASTYGPGDQPQHF TGTGCCAGCACTTACGGTCCTGGGGATCAGCCCCAGCATTTT
TRBJ1-5 NA TRBV27 NA CASSRQAINQPQHF TGTGCCAGCAGTAGGCAGGCGATCAATCAGCCCCAGCATTTT
TRBJ1-1 NA TRBV11-2 NA CASSLRTENTEAFF TGTGCCAGCAGCTTAAGGACAGAGAACACTGAAGCTTTCTTT
TRBJ1-3 NA TRBV23-1 few CASSQFEVSSGNTIYF TGCGCCAGCAGTCAATTTGAAGTAAGTAGTGGAAACACCATATATTTT
TRBJ1-1 NA TRBV7-2 NA CASSLVGSGEAFF TGTGCCAGCAGCTTAGTAGGTAGTGGTGAAGCTTTCTTT
TRBJ1-5 TRBD1 TRBV4-1 NA CASSPRQGTAGNQPQHF TGCGCCAGCAGCCCCCGACAGGGGACGGCGGGCAATCAGCCCCAGCATTTT
TRBJ2-3 NA TRBV30 once CAWLGPATTDTQYF TGTGCCTGGCTGGGACCCGCCACCACAGATACGCAGTATTTT
TRBJ2-7 TRBD1 TRBV5-6 NA CASSTGTGTIHEQYF TGTGCCAGCAGCACGGGGACAGGGACGATCCACGAGCAGTACTTC
TRBJ1-5 NA TRBV27 NA CASGSSNQPQHF TGTGCCAGCGGGTCGAGCAATCAGCCCCAGCATTTT
TRBJ2-5 TRBD1 TRBV3-1/TRBV3-2 NA CASSQEGQRTQETQYF TGTGCCAGCAGCCAAGAGGGACAGCGGACCCAAGAGACCCAGTACTTC
TRBJ2-5 NA TRBV7-2 NA CASSLVTLGETQYF TGTGCCAGCAGCTTAGTAACCCTAGGAGAGACCCAGTACTTC
TRBJ1-2 NA TRBV2 few CASSEVFQPRGYTF TGTGCCAGCAGTGAAGTTTTCCAGCCCAGAGGCTACACCTTC
TRBJ2-7 NA TRBV27 NA CASSFENSYEQYF TGTGCCAGCAGTTTCGAGAACTCCTACGAGCAGTACTTC
TRBJ1-5 NA TRBV27 NA CASSSERGQPQHF TGTGCCAGCAGTTCGGAAAGGGGTCAGCCCCAGCATTTT
TRBJ1-1 TRBD1 TRBV27 NA CASSERTGNTEAFF TGTGCCAGCAGTGAAAGGACAGGGAACACTGAAGCTTTCTTT
TRBJ1-4 TRBD1 TRBV7-2 NA CASSLAVGGGTGAKEKLFF TGTGCCAGCAGCTTAGCGGTTGGTGGGGGAACAGGGGCGAAGGAAAAACTGTTTTTT
TRBJ2-6 TRBD2 TRBV4-2 once CASSQGIGLAIPGANVLTF TGTGCCAGCAGCCAAGGCATCGGACTAGCGATACCTGGGGCCAACGTCCTGACTTTC
TRBJ2-6 TRBD1 TRBV19 NA CASRHRDRGLPGANVLTF TGTGCCAGTAGACACCGGGACAGGGGACTTCCTGGGGCCAACGTCCTGACTTTC
TRBJ1-1 TRBD1 TRBV5-5 NA CASSSSGTGFYTEAFF TGTGCCAGCAGCTCTTCCGGGACAGGGTTTTATACTGAAGCTTTCTTT
TRBJ1-5 TRBD1 TRBV28 NA CASSLEQGAGQPQHF TGTGCCAGCAGTTTGGAACAGGGGGCAGGTCAGCCCCAGCATTTT
TRBJ1-1 NA TRBV7-3 NA CASSYTPGTEAFF TGTGCCAGCAGCTACACTCCCGGGACAGAAGCTTTCTTT
TRBJ2-2 TRBD1 TRBV4-1 NA CASSHDRGLTGELFF TGCGCCAGCAGCCATGACAGGGGGCTCACCGGGGAGCTGTTTTTT
TRBJ2-1 TRBD1 TRBV6-4 NA CASSDSGDRGSDEQFF TGTGCCAGCAGTGACTCGGGGGACAGGGGGTCCGATGAGCAGTTCTTC
TRBJ1-1 TRBD1 TRBV4-2 NA CASSQGQGMVTEAFF TGTGCCAGCAGCCAGGGACAGGGGATGGTAACTGAAGCTTTCTTT